This T cell receptor (beta chain) was sequenced for a study of Ad26.COV2.S vaccination and SARS-CoV-2 variants. Whole-study results and caveats: Recipients given vaccine exceeded placebo recipients in spike-specific TCR breadth. Total T cell responses may have been underestimated by the TCR breadth and depth analyses.

Profiled with immunoSEQ multiplex PCR; TCRdb holds only in-frame clones, not every one. The sample lists around 340,000 clones, 85% to 90% occurring once. A note on this clone: Its antigen is as yet unknown.

The treatment: 15 to 20 received Ad26.COV2.S at low or high dose, single or two shots; roughly five received placebo; per-sample allocation not given. The samples were gathered on day 63 after the first injection of vaccine or placebo. Participants' vaccine, an Ad26 vector, delivered Wuhan-strain SARS-CoV-2 spike. Germline trimming cut 4 bases from V and 5 bases from J; bases unmatched to any gene: 4. Germline-derived CDR1 and CDR2 are SQVTM and ANQGSEA. The CDR3 is made up of 13 amino acids. The clonotype was recovered from a person between 18 and 60 years old who received the Ad26.COV2.S COVID-19 vaccine or a placebo. Sample: peripheral blood, taken in a trial of Ad26.COV2.S vaccine versus placebo. This chain links TRBV29-1 with TRBJ1-1, with TRBD1 matching over 10 bases. CDR3 sequence (DNA): TGCAGCGTTGTGGGGACAGGGGCAACTGAAGCTTTCTTT. As protein: CSVVGTGATEAFF.